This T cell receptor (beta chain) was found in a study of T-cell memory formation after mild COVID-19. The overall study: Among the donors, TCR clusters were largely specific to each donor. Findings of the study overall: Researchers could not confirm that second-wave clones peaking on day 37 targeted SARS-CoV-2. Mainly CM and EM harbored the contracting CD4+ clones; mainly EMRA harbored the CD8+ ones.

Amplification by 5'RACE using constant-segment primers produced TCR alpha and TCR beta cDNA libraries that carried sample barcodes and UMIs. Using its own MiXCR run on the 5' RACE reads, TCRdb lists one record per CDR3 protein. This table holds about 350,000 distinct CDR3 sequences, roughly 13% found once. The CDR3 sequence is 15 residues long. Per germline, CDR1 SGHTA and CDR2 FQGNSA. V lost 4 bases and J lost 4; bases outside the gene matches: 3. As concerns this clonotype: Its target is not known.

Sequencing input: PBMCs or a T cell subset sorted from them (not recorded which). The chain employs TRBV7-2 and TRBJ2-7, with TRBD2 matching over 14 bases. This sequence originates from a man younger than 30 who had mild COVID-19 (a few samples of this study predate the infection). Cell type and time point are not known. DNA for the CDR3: TGTGCCAGCAGCTCAAGACTAGCGGGGGGGTACGAGCAGTACTTC. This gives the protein CASSSRLAGGYEQYF.